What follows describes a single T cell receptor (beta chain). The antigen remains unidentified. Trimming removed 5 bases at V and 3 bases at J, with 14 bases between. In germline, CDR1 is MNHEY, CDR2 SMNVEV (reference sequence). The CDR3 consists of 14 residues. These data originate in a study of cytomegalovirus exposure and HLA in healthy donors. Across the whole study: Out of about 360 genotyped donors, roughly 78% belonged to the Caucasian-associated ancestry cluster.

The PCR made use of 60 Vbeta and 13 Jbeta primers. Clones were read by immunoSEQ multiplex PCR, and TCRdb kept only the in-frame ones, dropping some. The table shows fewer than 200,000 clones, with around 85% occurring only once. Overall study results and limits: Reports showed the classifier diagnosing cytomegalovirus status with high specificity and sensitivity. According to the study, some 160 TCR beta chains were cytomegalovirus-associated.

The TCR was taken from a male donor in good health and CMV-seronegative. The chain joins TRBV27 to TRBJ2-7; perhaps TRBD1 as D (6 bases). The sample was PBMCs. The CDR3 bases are TGTGCCAGCAGTCTTCAACAGGGTAGCTACGAGCAGTACTTC. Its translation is CASSLQQGSYEQYF.